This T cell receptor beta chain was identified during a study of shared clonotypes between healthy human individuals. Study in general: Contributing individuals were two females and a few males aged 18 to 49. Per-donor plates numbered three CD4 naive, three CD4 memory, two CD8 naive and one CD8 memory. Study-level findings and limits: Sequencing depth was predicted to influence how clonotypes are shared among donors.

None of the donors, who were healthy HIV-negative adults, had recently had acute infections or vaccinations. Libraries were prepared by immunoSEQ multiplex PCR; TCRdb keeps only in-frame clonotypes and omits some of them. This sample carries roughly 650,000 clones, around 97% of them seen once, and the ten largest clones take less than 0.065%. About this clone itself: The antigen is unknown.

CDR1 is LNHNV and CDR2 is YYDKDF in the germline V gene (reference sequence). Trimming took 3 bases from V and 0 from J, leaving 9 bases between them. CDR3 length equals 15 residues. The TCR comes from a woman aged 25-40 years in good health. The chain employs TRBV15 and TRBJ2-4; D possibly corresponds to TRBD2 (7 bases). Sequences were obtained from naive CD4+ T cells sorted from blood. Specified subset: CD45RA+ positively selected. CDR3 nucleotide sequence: TGTGCCACCAGCAGGGGGGGGCAAGCCAAAAACATTCAGTACTTC. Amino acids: CATSRGGQAKNIQYF.